This T cell receptor (beta chain) was observed in a study of T cells in women clearing cervical HPV infection. Clones were sequenced by immunoSEQ multiplex PCR, and TCRdb holds only the in-frame ones, with some missing. This repertoire comprises about 24,000 clones; its ten largest clones make up roughly 6.8%. Per germline, CDR1 DFQATT and CDR2 SNEGSKA (reference sequence). V lost 5 bases and J 0 bases, leaving 13 bases between the germline ends. CDR3 length: 14 amino acids. In regard to this clone: Read sequence stops 3 residues before the CDR3 end, and the germline J gene provides the missing end.

This clonotype was obtained from a woman aged 18 to 75 with a cervical HPV16 infection that either progressed to CIN3+ or cleared (not recorded which). Sequencing was done on a sample of blood buffy coat. The J gene is TRBJ1-1, the V gene TRBV20-1; D is possibly TRBD1 (5 bases). CDR3 sequence: CSADRQTMNTEAFF. CDR3 DNA (partial): TGCAGTGCTGACCGACAGACCATGAACACTGAA.